The rows below give T cell receptor beta chains drawn from one sample of a study of PD-1 blockade in classical Hodgkin lymphoma. The assay was immunoSEQ multiplex PCR, and TCRdb's table has in-frame clones only and misses some. The repertoire holds 100,000 to 130,000 clones, with 80% to 90% as singletons. The sample consisted of peripheral blood mononuclear cells (PBMCs), taken before the second cycle of nivolumab. All receptors come from a human donor with classical Hodgkin lymphoma. Both conserved end residues are part of each CDR3. Fields, in order: clone size, J gene, V gene, D gene, CDR3 protein, CDR3 DNA. D genes are given only for firm matches. Not every row has a clone size; where given, it reads once, few, many or a size class.

>-|TRBJ2-7|TRBV4-1|-
CASSQDGGSYEQYF
TGCGCCAGCAGCCAAGATGGTGGCTCCTACGAGCAGTACTTC
>-|TRBJ1-2|TRBV27|-
CASSFSGAGIYNYTF
TGTGCCAGCAGTTTTTCAGGGGCTGGGATTTACAACTACACCTTC
>-|TRBJ2-5|TRBV5-6|-
CASSYIPTEYQETQYF
TGTGCCAGCAGCTATATACCCACCGAGTACCAAGAGACCCAGTACTTC
>-|TRBJ2-1|TRBV5-4|TRBD2
CASSTGLAGERSNEQFF
TGTGCCAGCAGCACGGGACTAGCGGGAGAGAGGTCAAATGAGCAGTTCTTC
>-|TRBJ2-3|TRBV5-1|-
CASSLAAASTDTQYF
TGCGCCAGCAGCTTGGCGGCAGCCAGCACAGATACGCAGTATTTT
>-|TRBJ1-1|TRBV6-1|-
CASRGGGSDTEAFF
TGTGCCAGCAGGGGCGGGGGCTCGGACACTGAAGCTTTCTTT
>-|TRBJ2-1|TRBV6-5|-
CASSSGRGEQFF
TGTGCCAGCAGCTCCGGACGGGGAGAGCAGTTCTTC
>-|TRBJ2-3|TRBV4-1|-
CASSRILTSTDTQYF
TGCGCCAGCAGCCGGATACTTACTAGCACAGATACGCAGTATTTT
>-|TRBJ2-7|TRBV27|TRBD1
CASSLQGQGALEQYF
TGTGCCAGCAGTCTCCAGGGACAGGGGGCGTTAGAGCAGTACTTC
>-|TRBJ1-5|TRBV5-1|-
CASSLDVGEHQPQHF
TGCGCCAGCAGCTTGGATGTCGGGGAACATCAGCCCCAGCATTTT
>-|TRBJ1-2|TRBV25-1|-
CASSESGTYTF
TGTGCCAGCAGTGAATCCGGTACCTACACCTTC
>-|TRBJ1-1|TRBV6-5|-
CASSYLSDKNTEAFF
TGTGCCAGCAGTTACCTTTCGGACAAGAACACTGAAGCTTTCTTT
>-|TRBJ1-1|TRBV6-6|-
CASSHLFNTEAFF
TGTGCCAGCAGCCACCTGTTCAACACTGAAGCTTTCTTT
>-|TRBJ2-7|TRBV11-2|TRBD1
CASSNEQGAVHEQYF
TGTGCCAGCAGCAATGAACAGGGGGCAGTCCACGAGCAGTACTTC
>-|TRBJ2-1|TRBV7-2|-
CASSLGEGGQFF
TGTGCCAGCAGCTTAGGAGAGGGGGGGCAGTTCTTC
>-|TRBJ1-5|TRBV15|-
CATSRDWRGGSYQPQHF
TGTGCCACCAGCAGAGATTGGCGGGGAGGGAGTTATCAGCCCCAGCATTTT
>-|TRBJ2-3|TRBV7-6|TRBD2
CASSGNLKPGLVKGDTQYF
TGTGCCAGCAGCGGGAATCTCAAGCCGGGACTAGTGAAGGGCGATACGCAGTATTTT
>-|TRBJ1-3|TRBV29-1|-
CSASSRGLSGNTIYF
TGCAGCGCCTCTTCCAGGGGACTCTCTGGAAACACCATATATTTT
>-|TRBJ2-7|TRBV28|TRBD1
CASSSGGYEQYF
TGTGCCAGCAGTTCAGGGGGCTACGAGCAGTACTTC
>once|TRBJ2-5|TRBV5-4|-
CASSPRGGLQETQYF
TGTGCCAGCAGCCCGAGAGGGGGACTACAAGAGACCCAGTACTTC
>-|TRBJ1-1|TRBV5-4|TRBD1
CASSQGTGLDTEAFF
TGTGCCAGCAGCCAAGGGACAGGGTTGGACACTGAAGCTTTCTTT
>-|TRBJ1-3|TRBV10-3|-
CAISEGGSSGNTIYF
TGTGCCATCAGTGAGGGGGGCAGCTCTGGAAACACCATATATTTT
>-|TRBJ1-1|TRBV18|-
CASSPTSGSEAFF
TGTGCCAGCTCACCGACCTCAGGATCTGAAGCTTTCTTT
>-|TRBJ2-7|TRBV14|-
CASSPLRERDEQYF
TGTGCCAGCAGCCCTCTTCGGGAGAGGGACGAGCAGTACTTC
>-|TRBJ2-3|TRBV28|-
CASTQHRDYGTDTQYF
TGTGCCAGCACCCAGCACAGGGATTACGGCACAGATACGCAGTATTTT
>-|TRBJ1-5|TRBV4-1|-
CASSQVMGGDQPQHF
TGCGCCAGCAGCCAAGTAATGGGAGGAGATCAGCCCCAGCATTTT
>-|TRBJ2-3|TRBV11-3|TRBD1
CASSAGQGNTDTQYF
TGTGCCAGCAGCGCGGGACAGGGAAACACAGATACGCAGTATTTT
>-|TRBJ1-1|TRBV6-6|-
CASSYSKGTEAFF
TGTGCCAGCAGTTACTCGAAAGGGACTGAAGCTTTCTTT
>-|TRBJ2-7|TRBV6-5|TRBD2
CASSSRTSGSYEQYF
TGTGCCAGCAGTTCGAGGACTAGCGGGAGTTACGAGCAGTACTTC
>-|TRBJ1-2|TRBV10-3|TRBD1
CAIGTGFYGYTF
TGTGCCATCGGGACAGGGTTCTATGGCTACACCTTC
>-|TRBJ1-2|TRBV2|-
CASSEEGLNYGYTF
TGTGCCAGCAGTGAAGAGGGGCTTAACTATGGCTACACCTTC
>few|TRBJ1-1|TRBV30|-
CAWGPMNTEAFF
TGTGCCTGGGGCCCCATGAACACTGAAGCTTTCTTT